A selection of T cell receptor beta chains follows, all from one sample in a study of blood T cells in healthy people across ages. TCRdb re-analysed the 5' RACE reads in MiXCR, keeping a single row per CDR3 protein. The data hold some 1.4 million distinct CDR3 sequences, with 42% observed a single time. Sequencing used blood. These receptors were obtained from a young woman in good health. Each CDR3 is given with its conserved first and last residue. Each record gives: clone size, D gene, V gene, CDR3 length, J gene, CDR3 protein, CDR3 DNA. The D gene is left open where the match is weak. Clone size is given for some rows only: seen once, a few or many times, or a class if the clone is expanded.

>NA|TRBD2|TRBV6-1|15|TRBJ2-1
CASSEMSGNQNEQFF
TGTGCCAGCAGTGAAATGAGCGGGAATCAGAATGAGCAGTTCTTC
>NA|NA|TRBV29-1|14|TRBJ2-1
CSLERRASYNEQFF
TGCAGCTTGGAACGACGAGCGTCCTACAATGAGCAGTTCTTC
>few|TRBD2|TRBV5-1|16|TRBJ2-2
CASSVRLAENTGELFF
TGCGCCAGCAGCGTACGACTAGCGGAGAACACCGGGGAGCTGTTTTTT
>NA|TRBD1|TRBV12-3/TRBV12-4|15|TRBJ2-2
CASSQQGAYSGELFF
TGTGCCAGCAGCCAACAGGGGGCTTACTCCGGGGAGCTGTTTTTT
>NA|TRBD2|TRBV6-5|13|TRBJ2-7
CASSEGLAGGQYF
TGTGCCAGCAGTGAAGGACTAGCGGGGGGGCAGTACTTC
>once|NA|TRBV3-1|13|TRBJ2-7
CASSQGFLEEQYF
TGTGCCAGCAGCCAAGGTTTTCTGGAGGAGCAGTACTTC
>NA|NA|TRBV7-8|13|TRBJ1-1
CASSLVGEGPAFF
TGTGCCAGCAGCTTAGTGGGTGAGGGCCCAGCTTTCTTT
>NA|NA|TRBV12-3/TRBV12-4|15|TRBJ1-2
CASSLGGTSNYGYTF
TGTGCTAGCAGTTTAGGGGGAACATCTAACTATGGCTACACCTTC
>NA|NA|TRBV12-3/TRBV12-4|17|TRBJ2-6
CASTSRDGLVGANVLTF
TGTGCCAGCACAAGCCGGGACGGCCTTGTAGGAGCCAACGTCCTGACTTTC
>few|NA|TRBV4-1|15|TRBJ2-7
CASSLMAGSSYEQYF
TGCGCCAGCAGCCTGATGGCCGGGAGTAGCTACGAGCAGTACTTC
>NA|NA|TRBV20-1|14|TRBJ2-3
CSAPRGTATDTQYF
TGCAGTGCTCCCCGTGGGACCGCCACAGATACGCAGTATTTT
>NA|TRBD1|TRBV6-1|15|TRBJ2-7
CASSHRQGATYEQYF
TGTGCCAGCAGCCACAGACAGGGGGCCACTTACGAGCAGTACTTC
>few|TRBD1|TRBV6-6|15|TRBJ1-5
CASSPRQGRNQPQHF
TGTGCCAGCAGTCCCCGACAGGGGCGGAATCAGCCCCAGCATTTT
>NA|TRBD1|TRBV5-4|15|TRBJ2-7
CASSSKGDSTYEQYF
TGTGCCAGCAGCTCCAAAGGGGACAGCACCTACGAGCAGTACTTC
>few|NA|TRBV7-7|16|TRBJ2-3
CASSTLTGRDPDTQYF
TGTGCCAGCAGCACCCTAACGGGGCGGGACCCAGATACGCAGTATTTT
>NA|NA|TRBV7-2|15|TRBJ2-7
CASSLVVQGSYEQYF
TGTGCCAGCAGCTTAGTGGTCCAGGGCTCCTACGAGCAGTACTTC
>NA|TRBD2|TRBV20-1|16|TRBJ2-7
CSARIAGVWQNDEQYF
TGCAGTGCTAGAATAGCGGGGGTATGGCAGAACGATGAGCAGTACTTC
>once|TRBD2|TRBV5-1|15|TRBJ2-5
CASSLTSGAGETQYF
TGCGCCAGCAGCTTGACTAGCGGGGCTGGGGAGACCCAGTACTTC
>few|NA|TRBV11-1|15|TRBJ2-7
CASSLPAGIPYEQYF
TGTGCCAGCAGCTTACCAGCGGGCATCCCTTACGAGCAGTACTTC
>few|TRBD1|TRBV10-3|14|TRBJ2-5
CAIRGTGGEETQYF
TGTGCCATCAGGGGGACAGGCGGGGAGGAGACCCAGTACTTC
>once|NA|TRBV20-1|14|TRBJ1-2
CSASGGLPNYGYTF
TGCAGTGCTAGCGGCGGGTTACCCAACTATGGCTACACCTTC
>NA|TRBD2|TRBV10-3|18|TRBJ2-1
CAIREAGGPIVTEETQFF
TGTGCCATCAGGGAAGCGGGAGGGCCTATCGTTACGGAAGAGACCCAGTTCTTC
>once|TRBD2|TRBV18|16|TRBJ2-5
CASSSPTGTKQETQYF
TGTGCCAGCTCATCCCCCACCGGGACTAAGCAAGAGACCCAGTACTTC
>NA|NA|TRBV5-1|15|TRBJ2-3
CASALTTELADTQYF
TGCGCCAGCGCACTTACGACAGAATTGGCTGATACGCAGTATTTT
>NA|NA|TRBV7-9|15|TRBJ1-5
CASSNVGGYNQPQHF
TGTGCCAGCAGTAACGTAGGGGGGTACAATCAGCCCCAGCATTTT
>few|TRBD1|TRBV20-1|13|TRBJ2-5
CSAQTGGRETQYF
TGCAGTGCTCAGACAGGGGGAAGGGAGACCCAGTACTTC
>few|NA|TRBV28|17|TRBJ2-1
CASSRLGSVNGYNEQFF
TGTGCCAGCAGCCGTCTTGGGTCGGTGAATGGATACAATGAGCAGTTCTTC
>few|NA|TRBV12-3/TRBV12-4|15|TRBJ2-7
CASKDRGSLYNEQYF
TGTGCCAGCAAAGACCGGGGGTCACTCTACAATGAGCAGTACTTC
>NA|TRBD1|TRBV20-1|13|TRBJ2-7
CSLRTGINYEQYF
TGCAGTTTAAGGACAGGGATTAACTACGAGCAGTACTTC
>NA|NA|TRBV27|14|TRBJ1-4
CASSFQSVNEKLFF
TGTGCCAGCAGTTTTCAGTCGGTGAATGAAAAACTGTTTTTT
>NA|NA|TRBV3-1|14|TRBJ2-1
CASSSGTATNEQFF
TGTGCCAGCAGTTCCGGGACTGCAACCAATGAGCAGTTCTTC
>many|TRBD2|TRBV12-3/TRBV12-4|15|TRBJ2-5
CASSSGLAGRLEQYF
TGTGCCAGCAGCTCTGGACTAGCGGGACGTCTGGAGCAGTACTTC
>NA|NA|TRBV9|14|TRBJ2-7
CASSVASGLGEQYF
TGTGCCAGCAGCGTAGCATCCGGTTTGGGCGAGCAGTACTTC
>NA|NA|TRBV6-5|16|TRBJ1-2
CASSYAGIPLYYGYTF
TGTGCCAGCAGTTACGCCGGGATACCTCTTTACTATGGCTACACCTTC
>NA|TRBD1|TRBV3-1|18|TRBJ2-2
CASSRPRTGRTNTGELFF
TGTGCCAGCAGCCGACCTCGGACAGGGCGAACTAACACCGGGGAGCTGTTTTTT
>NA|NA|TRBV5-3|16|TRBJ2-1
CARSTAGEVGTNEQFF
TGTGCCAGAAGCACGGCCGGGGAAGTAGGAACGAATGAGCAGTTCTTC
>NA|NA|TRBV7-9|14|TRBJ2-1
CASSSTARGNEQFF
TGTGCCAGCAGCTCGACAGCCCGAGGCAATGAGCAGTTCTTC
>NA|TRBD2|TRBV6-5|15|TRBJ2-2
CASSHWTSGSGELFF
TGTGCCAGCAGCCATTGGACTAGCGGGAGTGGGGAGCTGTTTTTT
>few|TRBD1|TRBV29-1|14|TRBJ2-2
CSVGDRTSTGELFF
TGCAGCGTCGGGGACAGGACCTCCACCGGGGAGCTGTTTTTT
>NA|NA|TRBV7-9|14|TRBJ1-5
CATRGEGPNQPQHF
TGTGCCACCCGAGGGGAGGGGCCCAATCAGCCCCAGCATTTT
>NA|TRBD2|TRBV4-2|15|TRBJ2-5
CASSQDRTSDETQYF
TGTGCCAGCAGCCAAGACCGGACTAGCGACGAGACCCAGTACTTC
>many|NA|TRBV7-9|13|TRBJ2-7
CASSLSMFYEQYF
TGTGCCAGCAGCCTTAGTATGTTCTACGAGCAGTACTTC
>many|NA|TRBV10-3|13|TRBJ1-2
CAISADRDYGYTF
TGTGCCATCAGTGCCGACCGAGACTATGGCTACACCTTC
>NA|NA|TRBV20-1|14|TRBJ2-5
CSAGRGGPRDEQYF
TGCAGTGCTGGCCGCGGGGGCCCCCGGGATGAGCAGTACTTC
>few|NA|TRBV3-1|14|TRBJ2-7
CASSTPGRSYEQYF
TGTGCCAGCAGCACGCCGGGACGGTCCTACGAGCAGTACTTC
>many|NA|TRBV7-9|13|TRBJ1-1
CASSPQMNTEAFF
TGTGCCAGCAGCCCACAGATGAACACTGAAGCTTTCTTT
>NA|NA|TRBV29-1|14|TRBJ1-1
CSVELPHMNTEAFF
TGCAGCGTTGAACTCCCCCACATGAACACTGAAGCTTTCTTT
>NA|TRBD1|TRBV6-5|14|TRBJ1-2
CASSSSGTVYGYTF
TGTGCCAGCAGTTCATCCGGGACAGTATATGGCTACACCTTC
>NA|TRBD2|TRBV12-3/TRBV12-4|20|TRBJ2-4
CASSFPFTSGSPGAKNIQYF
TGTGCCAGCAGTTTCCCCTTTACTAGCGGGAGCCCCGGGGCCAAAAACATTCAGTACTTC
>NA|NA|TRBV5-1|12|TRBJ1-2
CASSLSNYSYTF
TGCGCCAGCAGCTTAAGCAACTATAGCTACACCTTC
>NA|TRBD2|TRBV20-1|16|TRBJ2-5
CSARDRTSGRSETQYF
TGCAGTGCTAGAGATCGAACTAGCGGGAGGTCGGAGACCCAGTACTTC
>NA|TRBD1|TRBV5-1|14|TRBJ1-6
CASYDGTGGSPLHF
TGCGCCAGTTATGACGGGACAGGGGGTTCACCCCTCCACTTT
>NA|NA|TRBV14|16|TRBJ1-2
CASSQWGAPANYGYTF
TGTGCCAGCAGCCAATGGGGGGCTCCAGCTAACTATGGCTACACCTTC
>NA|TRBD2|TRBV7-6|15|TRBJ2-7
CASSRASGTSYEQYF
TGTGCCAGCAGCCGGGCGAGCGGGACTTCCTACGAGCAGTACTTC